These 10 T cell receptor beta chains were sequenced from one sample in a study of a mutant IDH1 vaccine in newly diagnosed glioma. Time point meaning: week 5, during vaccination. Every vaccination contained 300 ug of the mutant IDH1 20-mer peptide and was paired with topical imiquimod. The repertoire was sequenced with immunoSEQ multiplex PCR; TCRdb's copy has only in-frame clones and lacks some. The table lists roughly 54,000 clones, about 80% of them singletons. No antigens are known for them. Sequences were derived from PBMCs, sampled from a glioma patient whose treatment included an IDH1 peptide vaccine. The receptors come from a man aged 30 to 45 with glioma.

This clone was observed once. The chain uses TRBV5-1 and TRBJ1-2, with D perhaps matching TRBD1 (6 bases). Trimming cost V 4 bases and J 6 bases, with 13 bases left between them. Per germline, CDR1 SGHRS and CDR2 YFSETQ. CDR3 length: 13 residues. CDR3 residues: CASSRTVSHGYTF. The CDR3 nucleotides read TGCGCCAGCAGCAGGACAGTGTCCCATGGCTACACCTTC.

The chain carries TRBV6-1 and TRBJ2-7; TRBD1 aligns across 7 bases. The J segment lost 3 bases and the V segment lost 7 bases, leaving 12 bases of the junction unmatched. This CDR3 contains 15 residues. CDR1 MNHNS and CDR2 SASEGT come from the germline V gene. Written as DNA, the CDR3 is TGTGCCAGCAATCGCCAGGGGGTGGATCTCTACGAGCAGTACTTC. Its protein product is CASNRQGVDLYEQYF.

The chain combines TRBV5-5 with TRBJ2-5, with TRBD1 as a possible D gene (5 bases). Germline-derived CDR1 and CDR2 are SGHKS and YYEKEE (reference sequence). Deletions cut 3 bases from V and 5 bases from J, with 17 bases between. This CDR3 has 15 amino acids. CDR3 coding DNA: TGTGCCAGCAGCTCGACGGGCAGGGTAAGGGAGACCCAGTACTTC. This gives the protein CASSSTGRVRETQYF.

The rearrangement joins TRBV2 to TRBJ1-1, with TRBD1 identical over 7 bases. This CDR3 has 13 residues. Germline V gene sequence: CDR1 SNHLY, CDR2 FYNNEI. J gave up 1 base and V 6 bases, and 2 bases lay outside the gene matches. In DNA, the CDR3 is TGTGCCAGCAGCAGGGGGAAGAACACTGAAGCTTTCTTT. Its translation is CASSRGKNTEAFF.

Within the sample, this clone is medium-sized. The chain couples TRBV27 to TRBJ2-7; D may be TRBD1 (6 bases). The germline V and J ends were trimmed by 6 bases and 2 bases, with 14 bases remaining between them. Germline CDR1 is MNHEY and CDR2 is SMNVEV (reference sequence). The CDR3 runs 14 residues. The CDR3 reads CASRSNDRTYEQYF. The DNA for the CDR3 is TGTGCCAGCAGGTCTAACGACAGGACCTACGAGCAGTACTTC.

The chain couples TRBV28 to TRBJ2-1; D might be TRBD1 (5 bases). There are 16 residues in the CDR3. Trimming shortened V by 6 bases and J by 5 bases, and 20 bases separated the two germline ends. Per germline, CDR1 MDHEN and CDR2 SYDVKM. For the CDR3, the DNA is TGTGCCAGCAGCTTACGTCGACAGCCCCGAGACAATGAGCAGTTCTTC. As protein: CASSLRRQPRDNEQFF.

CDR3 protein: CASSHGKEYEQYF. The CDR3 DNA follows: TGTGCCAGCAGTCATGGGAAGGAATACGAGCAGTACTTC. The V and J genes are TRBV27 and TRBJ2-7; D is unclear. V was cut by 5 bases and J by 4 bases, with 12 bases left in between. The germline V gene encodes CDR1 MNHEY and CDR2 SMNVEV (reference sequence). This CDR3 spans 13 amino acids.

The chain couples TRBV5-1 to TRBJ1-4; 7 positions match TRBD1. The germline V gene has CDR1 SGHRS and CDR2 YFSETQ. The V segment lost 5 bases and the J segment 4 bases; nucleotides outside the gene matches: 8. CDR3 length: 15 amino acids. The DNA of the CDR3 is TGCGCCAGCAGGCCATGGACAGGAGATAATGAAAAACTGTTTTTT. Translating it yields CASRPWTGDNEKLFF.

The rearrangement joins TRBV18 to TRBJ2-5; 9 positions agree with TRBD1. The J call may be in error: the DNA end matches TRBJ2-7 better. The CDR3 loop spans 15 amino acids. Germline assignment: CDR1 KGHSH and CDR2 LQKENI. CDR3 residues: CASSPTGDREYEQYF. DNA of the CDR3: TGTGCCAGCTCACCGACAGGGGACAGGGAGTACGAGCAGTACTTC.

In its sample, this clone was seen a few times. This sequence joins TRBV5-4 and TRBJ1-2; D is uncertain. Deletions cut 4 bases from V and 2 bases from J, with 12 bases between. Per germline, CDR1 SGHNT and CDR2 YYREEE (reference sequence). CDR3 length: 14 residues. The CDR3 is CASSLDLTNYGYTF. CDR3 nucleotides: TGTGCCAGCAGCCTTGACCTTACCAACTATGGCTACACCTTC.